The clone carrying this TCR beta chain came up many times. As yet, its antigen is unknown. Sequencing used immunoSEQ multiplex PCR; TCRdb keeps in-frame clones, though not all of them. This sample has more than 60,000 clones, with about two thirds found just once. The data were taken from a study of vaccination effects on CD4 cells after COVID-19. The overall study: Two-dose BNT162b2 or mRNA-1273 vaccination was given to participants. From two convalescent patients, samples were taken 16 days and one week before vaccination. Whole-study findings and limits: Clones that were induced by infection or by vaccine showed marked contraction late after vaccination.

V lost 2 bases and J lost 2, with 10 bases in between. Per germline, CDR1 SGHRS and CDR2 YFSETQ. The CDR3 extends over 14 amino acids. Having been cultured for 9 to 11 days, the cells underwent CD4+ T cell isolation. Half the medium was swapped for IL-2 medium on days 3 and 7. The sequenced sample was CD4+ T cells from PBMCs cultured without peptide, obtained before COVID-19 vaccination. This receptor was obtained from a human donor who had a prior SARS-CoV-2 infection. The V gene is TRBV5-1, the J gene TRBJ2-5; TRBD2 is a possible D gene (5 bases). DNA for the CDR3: TGCGCCAGCAGCTTACTAGGATCTCAAGAGACCCAGTACTTC. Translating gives CASSLLGSQETQYF.